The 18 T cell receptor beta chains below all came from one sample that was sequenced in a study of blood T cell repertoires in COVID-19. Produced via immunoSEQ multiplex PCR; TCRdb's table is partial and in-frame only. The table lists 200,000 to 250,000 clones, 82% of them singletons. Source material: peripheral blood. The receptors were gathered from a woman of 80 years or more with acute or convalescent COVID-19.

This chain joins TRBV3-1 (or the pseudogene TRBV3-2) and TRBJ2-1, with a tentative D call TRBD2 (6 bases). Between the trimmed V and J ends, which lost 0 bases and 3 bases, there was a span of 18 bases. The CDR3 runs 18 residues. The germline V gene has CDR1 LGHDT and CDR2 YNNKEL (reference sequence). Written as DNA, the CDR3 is TGTGCCAGCAGCCAAGACCTAGGAGGGACCGCTTACTACAATGAGCAGTTCTTC. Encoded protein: CASSQDLGGTAYYNEQFF.

This CDR3 reads CASSYSRWETYYEQYF. In nucleotides, the CDR3 is TGTGCCAGCAGTTACTCGAGGTGGGAGACATACTACGAGCAGTACTTC. The chain is built from TRBV6-5 and TRBJ2-7; a possible D gene is TRBD2 (5 bases). The CDR3 totals 16 residues. Germline V gene data show CDR1 as MNHEY and CDR2 as SVGAGI. V was shortened by 0 bases and J by 3 bases, with 15 bases between the two germline ends.

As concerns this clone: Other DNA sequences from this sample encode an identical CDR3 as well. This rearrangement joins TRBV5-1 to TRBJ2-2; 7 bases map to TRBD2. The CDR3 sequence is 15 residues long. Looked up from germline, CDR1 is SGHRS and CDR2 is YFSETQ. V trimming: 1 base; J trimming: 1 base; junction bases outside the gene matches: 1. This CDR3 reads CASSLPGGNTGELFF. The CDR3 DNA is TGCGCCAGCAGCTTGCCGGGGGGGAACACCGGGGAGCTGTTTTTT.

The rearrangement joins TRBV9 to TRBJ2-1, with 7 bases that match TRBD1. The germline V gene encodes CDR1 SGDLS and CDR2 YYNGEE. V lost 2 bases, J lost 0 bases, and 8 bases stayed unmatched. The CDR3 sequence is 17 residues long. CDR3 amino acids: CASSVERGHDSYNEQFF. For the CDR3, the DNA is TGTGCCAGCAGCGTCGAGAGGGGGCACGACTCCTACAATGAGCAGTTCTTC.

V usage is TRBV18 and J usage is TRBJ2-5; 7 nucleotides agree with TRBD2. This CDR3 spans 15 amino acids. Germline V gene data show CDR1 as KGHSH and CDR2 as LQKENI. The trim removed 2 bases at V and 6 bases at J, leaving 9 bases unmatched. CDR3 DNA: TGTGCCAGCTCACCATCAGCGGGGATCGAAAAGACCCAGTACTTC. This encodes CASSPSAGIEKTQYF.

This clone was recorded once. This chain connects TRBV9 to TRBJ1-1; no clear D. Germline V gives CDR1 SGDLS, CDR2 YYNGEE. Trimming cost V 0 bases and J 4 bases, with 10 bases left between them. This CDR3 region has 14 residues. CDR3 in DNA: TGTGCCAGCAGCGTAGACAGTTGGCCCACTGAAGCTTTCTTT. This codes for CASSVDSWPTEAFF.

The CDR3 sequence: CSVDPPGTVNNEQFF. CDR3 bases: TGCAGCGTTGATCCACCCGGGACAGTAAACAATGAGCAGTTCTTC. V and J are TRBV29-1 and TRBJ2-1; 7 positions match TRBD1. This CDR3 region has 15 residues. V lost 3 bases, J lost 5 bases, and 10 bases stayed unmatched. CDR1 SQVTM and CDR2 ANQGSEA come from the germline V gene.

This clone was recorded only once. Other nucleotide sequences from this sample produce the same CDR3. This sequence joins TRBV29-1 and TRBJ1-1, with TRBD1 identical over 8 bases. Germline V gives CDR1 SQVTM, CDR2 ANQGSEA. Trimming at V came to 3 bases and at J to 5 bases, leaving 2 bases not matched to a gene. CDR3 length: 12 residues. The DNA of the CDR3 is TGCAGCGTTGACAGGGGGCGGACTGAAGCTTTCTTT. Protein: CSVDRGRTEAFF.

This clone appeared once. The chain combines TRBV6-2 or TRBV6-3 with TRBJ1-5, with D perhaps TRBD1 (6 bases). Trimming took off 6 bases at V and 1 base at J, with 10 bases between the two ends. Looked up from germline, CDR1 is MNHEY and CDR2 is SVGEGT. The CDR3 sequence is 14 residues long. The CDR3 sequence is CASSPRGSNQPQHF. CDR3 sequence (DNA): TGTGCCAGCAGCCCTAGGGGGAGCAATCAGCCCCAGCATTTT.

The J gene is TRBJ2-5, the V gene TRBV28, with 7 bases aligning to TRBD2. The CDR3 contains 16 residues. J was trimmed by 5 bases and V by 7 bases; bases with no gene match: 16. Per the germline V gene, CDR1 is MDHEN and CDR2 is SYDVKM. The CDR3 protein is CASTQGRDGGAETQYF. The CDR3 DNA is TGTGCCAGCACCCAAGGGAGGGATGGGGGTGCGGAGACCCAGTACTTC.

DNA for the CDR3: TGTGCCAGCAGTCGAACAGGGGTCATTGGAGAGACCCAGTACTTC. This translates into CASSRTGVIGETQYF. The rearrangement joins TRBV6-4 to TRBJ2-5; TRBD1 aligns across 7 bases. There are 15 residues in the CDR3. Per the germline V gene, CDR1 is MRHNA and CDR2 is SNTAGT. V lost 5 bases and J lost 4; bases outside the gene matches: 10.

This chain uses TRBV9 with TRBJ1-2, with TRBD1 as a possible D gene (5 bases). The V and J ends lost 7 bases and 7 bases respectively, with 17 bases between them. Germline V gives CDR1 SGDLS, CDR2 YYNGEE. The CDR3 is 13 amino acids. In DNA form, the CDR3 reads TGTGCCAGCCGCGGGGACTGGGGGGGTGGCTACACCTTC. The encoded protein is CASRGDWGGGYTF. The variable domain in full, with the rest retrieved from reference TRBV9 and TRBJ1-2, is DSGVTQTPKHLITATGQRVTLRCSPRSGDLSVYWYQQSLDQGLQFLIQYYNGEERAKGNILERFSAQQFPDLHSELNLSSLELGDSALYFCASRGDWGGGYTFGSGTRLTVV.

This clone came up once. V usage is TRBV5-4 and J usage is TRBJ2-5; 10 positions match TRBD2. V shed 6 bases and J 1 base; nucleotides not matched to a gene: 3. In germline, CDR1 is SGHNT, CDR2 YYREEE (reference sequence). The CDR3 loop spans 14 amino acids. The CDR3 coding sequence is TGTGCCAGCAAACTAGCGGGGCCCCAAGAGACCCAGTACTTC. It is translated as CASKLAGPQETQYF.

Written as DNA, the CDR3 is TGTGCTAGTGGCCCAGGACAGATACTCACAGATACGCAGTATTTT. This translates into CASGPGQILTDTQYF. The chain combines TRBV12-5 with TRBJ2-3, with D perhaps TRBD1 (6 bases). The V end was cut by 6 bases, the J end by 2 bases, with 15 bases between. The CDR3 runs to 15 residues. The germline V gene has CDR1 LGHNT and CDR2 FRNRAP.

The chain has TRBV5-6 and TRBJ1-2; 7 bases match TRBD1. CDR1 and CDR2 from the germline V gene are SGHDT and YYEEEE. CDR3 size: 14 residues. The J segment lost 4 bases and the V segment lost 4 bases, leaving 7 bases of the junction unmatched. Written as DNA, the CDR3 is TGTGCCAGCAGCCCTGGACAGGAGCCCTATGGCTACACCTTC. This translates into CASSPGQEPYGYTF.

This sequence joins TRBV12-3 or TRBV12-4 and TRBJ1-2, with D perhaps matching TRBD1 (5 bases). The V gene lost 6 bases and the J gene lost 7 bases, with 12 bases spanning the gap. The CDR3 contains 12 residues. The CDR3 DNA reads TGTGCCAGCAGCGCGACAGTACGTGGCTACACCTTC. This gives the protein CASSATVRGYTF.

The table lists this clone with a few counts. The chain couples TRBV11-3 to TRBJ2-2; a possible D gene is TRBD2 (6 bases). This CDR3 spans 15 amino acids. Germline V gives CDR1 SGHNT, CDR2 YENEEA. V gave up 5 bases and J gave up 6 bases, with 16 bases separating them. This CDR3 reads CASSTREIPPGELFF. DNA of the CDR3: TGTGCCAGCAGCACCCGGGAGATCCCACCCGGGGAGCTGTTTTTT.

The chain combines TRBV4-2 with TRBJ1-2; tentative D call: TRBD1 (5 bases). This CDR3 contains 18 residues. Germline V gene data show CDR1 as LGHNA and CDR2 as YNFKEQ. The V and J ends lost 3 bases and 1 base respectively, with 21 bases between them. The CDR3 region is CASSHDWGWGDLNYGYTF. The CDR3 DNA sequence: TGTGCCAGCAGCCACGATTGGGGGTGGGGGGATCTTAACTATGGCTACACCTTC.